Following are 2 T cell receptor beta chains from one sample sequenced in a study of CD8 T cells in Susac syndrome. RNA was extracted with the RNeasy kit, and a quantity of about 0.45 to 1 ug was reverse transcribed using random hexamers. MiXCR, applied by TCRdb to the immunoSEQ multiplex PCR reads, yields one record per CDR3 protein. The sample has around 230,000 distinct CDR3 sequences; 90% to 96% are singletons. Sequenced material: CD4+ T cells from PBMCs. These receptors came from a human donor with Susac syndrome.

The chain has TRBV20-1 and TRBJ2-1; 13 positions match TRBD2. Germline CDR1 DFQATT, CDR2 SNEGSKA (reference sequence). The V gene end was trimmed by 1 base and the J gene end by 8 bases; junction bases not matched to a gene: 8. This CDR3 has 16 residues. This CDR3 is CSARVRLAGGLDEQFF. The CDR3 DNA reads TGCAGTGCTAGAGTTCGACTAGCGGGAGGTTTAGATGAGCAGTTCTTC.

The chain uses TRBV29-1 and TRBJ2-7; D is ambiguous. The CDR3 consists of 12 residues. Germline-derived CDR1 and CDR2 are SQVTM and ANQGSEA. The ends were cut back, 5 bases at V and 2 bases at J, with 10 bases in the middle. In DNA form, the CDR3 reads TGCAGCGTTTGGAACAGAGCCTACGAGCAGTACTTC. It yields the protein CSVWNRAYEQYF.